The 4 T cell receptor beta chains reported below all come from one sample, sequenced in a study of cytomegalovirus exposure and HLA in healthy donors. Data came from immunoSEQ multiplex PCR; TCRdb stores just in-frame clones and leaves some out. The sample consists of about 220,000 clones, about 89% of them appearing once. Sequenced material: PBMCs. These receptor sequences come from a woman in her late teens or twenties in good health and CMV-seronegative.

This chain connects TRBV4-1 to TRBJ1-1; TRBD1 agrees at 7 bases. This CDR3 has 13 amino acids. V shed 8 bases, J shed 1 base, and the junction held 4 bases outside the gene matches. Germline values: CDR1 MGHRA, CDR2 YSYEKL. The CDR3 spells CASRGTANTEAFF. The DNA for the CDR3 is TGCGCCAGCCGAGGGACAGCGAACACTGAAGCTTTCTTT.

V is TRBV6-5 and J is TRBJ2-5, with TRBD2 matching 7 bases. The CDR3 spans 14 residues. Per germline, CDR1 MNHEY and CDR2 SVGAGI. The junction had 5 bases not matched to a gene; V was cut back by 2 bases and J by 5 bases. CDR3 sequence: CASSYVVRGETQYF. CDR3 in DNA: TGTGCCAGCAGTTACGTGGTGCGGGGGGAGACCCAGTACTTC.

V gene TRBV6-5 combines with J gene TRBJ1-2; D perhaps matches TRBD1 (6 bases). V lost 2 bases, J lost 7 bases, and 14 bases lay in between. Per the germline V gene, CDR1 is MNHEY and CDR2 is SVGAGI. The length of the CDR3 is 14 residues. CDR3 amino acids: CASSYTTGKIGYTF. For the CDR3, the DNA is TGTGCCAGCAGTTACACAACAGGGAAAATTGGCTACACCTTC.

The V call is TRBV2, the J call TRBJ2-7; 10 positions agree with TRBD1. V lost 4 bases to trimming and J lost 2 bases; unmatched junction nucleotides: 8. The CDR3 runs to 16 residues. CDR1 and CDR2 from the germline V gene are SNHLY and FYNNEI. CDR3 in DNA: TGTGCCAGCAGTGGACCCGGGACAGGGGTTGCCTACGAGCAGTACTTC. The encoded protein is CASSGPGTGVAYEQYF.